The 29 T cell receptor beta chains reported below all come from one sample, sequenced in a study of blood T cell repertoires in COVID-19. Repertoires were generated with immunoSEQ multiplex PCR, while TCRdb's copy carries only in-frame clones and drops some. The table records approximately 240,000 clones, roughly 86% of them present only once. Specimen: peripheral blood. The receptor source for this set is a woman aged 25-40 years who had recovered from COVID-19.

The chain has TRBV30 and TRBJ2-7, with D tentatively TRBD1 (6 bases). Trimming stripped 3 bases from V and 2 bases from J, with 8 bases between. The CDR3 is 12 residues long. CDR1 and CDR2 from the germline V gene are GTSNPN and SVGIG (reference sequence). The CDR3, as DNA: TGTGCCTGGAGACAGGGAACCTACGAGCAGTACTTC. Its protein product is CAWRQGTYEQYF.

The CDR3 loop reads CASSSGTTAETQYF. The CDR3 DNA follows: TGTGCCAGCAGTTCGGGGACTACCGCAGAGACCCAGTACTTC. The rearrangement joins TRBV6-2 or TRBV6-3 to TRBJ2-5; 7 bases fit TRBD2. From germline, CDR1 is MNHEY and CDR2 SVGEGT. V shed 4 bases, J shed 4 bases, and the junction held 6 bases outside the gene matches. CDR3 size: 14 residues.

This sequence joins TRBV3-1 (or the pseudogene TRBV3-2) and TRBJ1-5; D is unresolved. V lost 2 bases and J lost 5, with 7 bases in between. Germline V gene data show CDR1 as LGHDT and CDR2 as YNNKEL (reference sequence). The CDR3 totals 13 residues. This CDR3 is CASSQRQDQPQHF. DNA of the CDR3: TGTGCCAGCAGCCAACGTCAGGATCAGCCCCAGCATTTT.

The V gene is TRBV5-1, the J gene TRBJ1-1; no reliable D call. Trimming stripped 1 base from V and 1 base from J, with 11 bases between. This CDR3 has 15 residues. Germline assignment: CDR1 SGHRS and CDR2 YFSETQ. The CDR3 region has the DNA TGCGCCAGCAGCTTGCGTACCGGGTCGAACACTGAAGCTTTCTTT. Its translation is CASSLRTGSNTEAFF.

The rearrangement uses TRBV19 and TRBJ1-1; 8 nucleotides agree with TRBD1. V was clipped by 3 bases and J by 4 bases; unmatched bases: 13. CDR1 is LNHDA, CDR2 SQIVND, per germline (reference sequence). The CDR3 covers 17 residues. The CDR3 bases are TGTGCCAGTAGTATTCTTGGTTCCAGGGGGCCGGGCACTGAAGCTTTCTTT. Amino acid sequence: CASSILGSRGPGTEAFF.

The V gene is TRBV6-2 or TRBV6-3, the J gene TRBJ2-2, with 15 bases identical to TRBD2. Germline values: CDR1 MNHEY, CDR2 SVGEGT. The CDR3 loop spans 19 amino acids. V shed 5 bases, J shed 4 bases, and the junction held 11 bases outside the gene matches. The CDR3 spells CASSPFGLAGGPATGELFF. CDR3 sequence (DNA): TGTGCCAGCAGTCCCTTCGGACTAGCGGGGGGGCCTGCCACCGGGGAGCTGTTTTTT.

Here the CDR3 DNA reads TGCAGTGCTAGTACAGGGGCCGGGGAGCTGTTTTTT. It translates to CSASTGAGELFF. This chain connects TRBV20-1 to TRBJ2-2; the match to TRBD1 covers 7 bases. This CDR3 has 12 residues. The V gene end was trimmed by 3 bases and the J gene end by 6 bases; junction bases not matched to a gene: 1. Germline-derived CDR1 and CDR2 are DFQATT and SNEGSKA (reference sequence).

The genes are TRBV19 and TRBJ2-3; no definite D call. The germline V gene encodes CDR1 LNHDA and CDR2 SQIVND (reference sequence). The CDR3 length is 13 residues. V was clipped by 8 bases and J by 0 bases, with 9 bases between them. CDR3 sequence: CASLETSTDTQYF. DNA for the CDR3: TGTGCCAGTCTAGAGACCAGCACAGATACGCAGTATTTT.

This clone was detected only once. The CDR3, as DNA: TGTGCCAGCAGTTTCCCGACAGGGGCTGGCTACACCTTC. This encodes CASSFPTGAGYTF. The genes are TRBV12-3 or TRBV12-4 and TRBJ1-2, with 8 bases fitting TRBD1. This CDR3 comprises 13 residues. The trim removed 3 bases at V and 7 bases at J, leaving 4 bases unmatched.

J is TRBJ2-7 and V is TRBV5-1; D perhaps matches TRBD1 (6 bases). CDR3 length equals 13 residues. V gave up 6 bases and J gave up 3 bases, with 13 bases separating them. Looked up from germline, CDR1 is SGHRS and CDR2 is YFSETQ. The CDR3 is CASTNREGYEQYF. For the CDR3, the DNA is TGCGCCAGCACAAACAGGGAAGGCTACGAGCAGTACTTC. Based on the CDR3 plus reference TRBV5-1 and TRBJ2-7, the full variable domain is KAGVTQTPRYLIKTRGQQVTLSCSPISGHRSVSWYQQTPGQGLQFLFEYFSETQRNKGNFPGRFSGRQFSNSRSEMNVSTLELGDSALYLCASTNREGYEQYFGPGTRLTVT.

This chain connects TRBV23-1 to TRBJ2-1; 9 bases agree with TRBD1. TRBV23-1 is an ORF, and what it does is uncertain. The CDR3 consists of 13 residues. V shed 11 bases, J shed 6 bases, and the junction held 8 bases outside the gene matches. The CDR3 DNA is TGCGCCGACCTACAGGGGGCTAGCAATGAGCAGTTCTTC. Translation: CADLQGASNEQFF.

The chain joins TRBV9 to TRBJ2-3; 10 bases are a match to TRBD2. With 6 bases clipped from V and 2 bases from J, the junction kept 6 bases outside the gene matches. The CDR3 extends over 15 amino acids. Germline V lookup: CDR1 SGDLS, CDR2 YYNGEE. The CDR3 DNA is TGTGCCAGCAATTTAGCGGGGGGCCTCACAGATACGCAGTATTTT. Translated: CASNLAGGLTDTQYF.

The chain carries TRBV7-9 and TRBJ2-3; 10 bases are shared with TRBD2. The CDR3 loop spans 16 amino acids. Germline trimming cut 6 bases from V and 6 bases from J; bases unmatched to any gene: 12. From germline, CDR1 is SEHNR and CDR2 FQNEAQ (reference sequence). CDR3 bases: TGTGCCAGCAGATGGGAGACTAGCGGGTATAAGGATACGCAGTATTTT. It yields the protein CASRWETSGYKDTQYF. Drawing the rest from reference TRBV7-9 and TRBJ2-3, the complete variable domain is DTGVSQNPRHKITKRGQNVTFRCDPISEHNRLYWYRQTLGQGPEFLTYFQNEAQLEKSRLLSDRFSAERPKGSFSTLEIQRTEQGDSAMYLCASRWETSGYKDTQYFGPGTRLTVL.

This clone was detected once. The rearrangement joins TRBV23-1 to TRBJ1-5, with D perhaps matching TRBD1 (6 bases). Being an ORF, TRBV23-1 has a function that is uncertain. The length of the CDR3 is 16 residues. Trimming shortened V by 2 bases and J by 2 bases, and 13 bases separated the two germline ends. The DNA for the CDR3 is TGCGCCAGCAGTCAAATCGCAGGGGATGGCAATCAGCCCCAGCATTTT. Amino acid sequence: CASSQIAGDGNQPQHF.

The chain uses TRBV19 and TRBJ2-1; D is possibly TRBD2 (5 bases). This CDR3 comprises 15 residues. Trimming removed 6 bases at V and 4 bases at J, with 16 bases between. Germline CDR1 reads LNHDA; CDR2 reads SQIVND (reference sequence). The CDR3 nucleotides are TGTGCCAGTAGGATTGGGGAGAACAAATACAATGAGCAGTTCTTC. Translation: CASRIGENKYNEQFF.

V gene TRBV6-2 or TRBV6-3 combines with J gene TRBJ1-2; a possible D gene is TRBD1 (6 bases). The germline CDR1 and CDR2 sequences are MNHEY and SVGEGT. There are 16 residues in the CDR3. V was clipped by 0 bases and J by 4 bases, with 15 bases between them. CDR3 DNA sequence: TGTGCCAGCAGTTACTCGCGGGGGGCGCTGGGCTATGGCTACACCTTC. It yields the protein CASSYSRGALGYGYTF.

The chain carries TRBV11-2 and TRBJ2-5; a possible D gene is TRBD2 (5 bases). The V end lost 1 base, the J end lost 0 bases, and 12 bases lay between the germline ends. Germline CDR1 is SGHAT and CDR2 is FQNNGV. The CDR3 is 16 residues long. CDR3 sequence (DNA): TGTGCCAGCAGCTTAGGAGGGCCGACGTACCAAGAGACCCAGTACTTC. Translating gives CASSLGGPTYQETQYF.

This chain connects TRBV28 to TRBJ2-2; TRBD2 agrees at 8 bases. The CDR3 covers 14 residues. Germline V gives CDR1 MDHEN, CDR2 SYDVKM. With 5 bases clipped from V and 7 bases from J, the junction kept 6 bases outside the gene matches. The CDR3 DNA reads TGTGCCAGCAGTAAAGGGACTAGTCGCGGGGAGCTGTTTTTT. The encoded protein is CASSKGTSRGELFF.

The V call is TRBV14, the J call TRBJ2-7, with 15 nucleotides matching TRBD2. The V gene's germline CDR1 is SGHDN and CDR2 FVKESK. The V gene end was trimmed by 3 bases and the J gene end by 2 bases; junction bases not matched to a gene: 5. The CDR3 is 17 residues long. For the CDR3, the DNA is TGTGCCAGCAGCCAGGGACTAGCGGGGGGCCCCCCCTACGAGCAGTACTTC. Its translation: CASSQGLAGGPPYEQYF.

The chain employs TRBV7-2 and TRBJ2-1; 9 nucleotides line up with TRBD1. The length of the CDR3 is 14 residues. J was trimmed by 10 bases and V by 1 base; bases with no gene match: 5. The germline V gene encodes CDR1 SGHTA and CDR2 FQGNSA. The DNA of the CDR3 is TGTGCCAGCAGCTTAGGGGGACAGGGTTGGGAGCAGTTCTTC. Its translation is CASSLGGQGWEQFF.

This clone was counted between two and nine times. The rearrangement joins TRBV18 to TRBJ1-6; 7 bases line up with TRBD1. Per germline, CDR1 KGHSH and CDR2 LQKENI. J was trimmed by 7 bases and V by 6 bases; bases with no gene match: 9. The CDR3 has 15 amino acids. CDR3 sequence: CASSGAGDRNSPLHF. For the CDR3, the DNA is TGTGCCAGCTCCGGCGCCGGGGACAGAAATTCACCCCTCCACTTT.

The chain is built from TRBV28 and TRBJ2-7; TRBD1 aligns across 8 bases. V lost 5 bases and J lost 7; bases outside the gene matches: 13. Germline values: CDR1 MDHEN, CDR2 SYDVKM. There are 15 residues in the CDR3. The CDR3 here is CASSQEGQALQEQYF. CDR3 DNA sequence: TGTGCCAGCAGTCAGGAGGGACAGGCCCTCCAGGAGCAGTACTTC.

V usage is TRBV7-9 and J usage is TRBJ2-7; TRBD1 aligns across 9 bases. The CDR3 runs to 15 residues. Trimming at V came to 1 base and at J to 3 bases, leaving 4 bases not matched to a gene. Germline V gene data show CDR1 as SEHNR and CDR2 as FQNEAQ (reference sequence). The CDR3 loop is CASSLEQGAYYEQYF. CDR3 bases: TGTGCCAGCAGCTTAGAACAGGGGGCCTACTACGAGCAGTACTTC.

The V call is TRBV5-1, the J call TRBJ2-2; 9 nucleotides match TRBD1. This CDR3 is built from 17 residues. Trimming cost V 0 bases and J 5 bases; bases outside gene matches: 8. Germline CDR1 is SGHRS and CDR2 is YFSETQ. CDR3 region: CASSLAAQGAGTGELFF. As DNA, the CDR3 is TGCGCCAGCAGCTTGGCCGCACAGGGGGCAGGGACCGGGGAGCTGTTTTTT.

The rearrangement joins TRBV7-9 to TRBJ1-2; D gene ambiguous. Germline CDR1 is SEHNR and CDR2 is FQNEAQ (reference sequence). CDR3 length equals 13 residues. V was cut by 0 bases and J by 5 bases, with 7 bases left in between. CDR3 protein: CASSLASGYGYTF. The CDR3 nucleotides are TGTGCCAGCAGCTTAGCTTCCGGGTATGGCTACACCTTC.

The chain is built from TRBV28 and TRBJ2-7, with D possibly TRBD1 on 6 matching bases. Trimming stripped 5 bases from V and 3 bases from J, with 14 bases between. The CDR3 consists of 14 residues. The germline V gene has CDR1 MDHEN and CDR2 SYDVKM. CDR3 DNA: TGTGCCAGCAGTCCCCTCGGGACAAACTACGAGCAGTACTTC. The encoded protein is CASSPLGTNYEQYF. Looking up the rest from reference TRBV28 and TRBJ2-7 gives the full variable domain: DVKVTQSSRYLVKRTGEKVFLECVQDMDHENMFWYRQDPGLGLRLIYFSYDVKMKEKGDIPEGYSVSREKKERFSLILESASTNQTSMYLCASSPLGTNYEQYFGPGTRLTVT.

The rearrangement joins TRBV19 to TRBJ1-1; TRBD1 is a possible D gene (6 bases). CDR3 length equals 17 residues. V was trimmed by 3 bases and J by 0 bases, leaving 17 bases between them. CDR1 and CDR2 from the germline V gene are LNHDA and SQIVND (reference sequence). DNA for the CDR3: TGTGCCAGTAGTATCCAAACAGGGCCGGGGATGAACACTGAAGCTTTCTTT. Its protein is CASSIQTGPGMNTEAFF.

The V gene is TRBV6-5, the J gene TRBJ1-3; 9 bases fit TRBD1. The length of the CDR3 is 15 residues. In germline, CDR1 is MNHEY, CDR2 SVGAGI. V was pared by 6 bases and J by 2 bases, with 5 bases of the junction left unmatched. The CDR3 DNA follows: TGTGCCAGCAGCCCCAGGGACAGGGCTGGAAACACCATATATTTT. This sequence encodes CASSPRDRAGNTIYF.

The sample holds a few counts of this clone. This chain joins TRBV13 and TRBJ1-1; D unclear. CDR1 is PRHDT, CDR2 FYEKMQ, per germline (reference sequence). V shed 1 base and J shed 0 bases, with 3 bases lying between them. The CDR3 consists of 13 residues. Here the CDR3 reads CASSLVVNTEAFF. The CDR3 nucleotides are TGTGCCAGCAGCTTAGTAGTGAACACTGAAGCTTTCTTT.